Below, 29 T cell receptor beta chains from the same sample are listed, as sequenced in a study of shared clonotypes between healthy human individuals. Libraries were prepared by immunoSEQ multiplex PCR; TCRdb keeps only in-frame clonotypes and omits some of them. The repertoire consists of approximately 1.4 million clones, with approximately 98% occurring once and the leading ten covering 0.45%. The specimen was naive CD4+ T cells sorted from blood. This sample's subset: CD45RA+ positively selected. These receptors were taken from a man aged 25 to 45 in good health.

V usage is TRBV5-5 and J usage is TRBJ1-2, with 8 positions matching TRBD1. Germline V gene data show CDR1 as SGHKS and CDR2 as YYEKEE (reference sequence). Unmatched junction bases numbered 4, after V lost 4 bases and J lost 5 bases. This CDR3 region has 13 residues. The CDR3 protein is CASSPGQAYGYTF. DNA of the CDR3: TGTGCCAGCAGCCCGGGACAGGCGTATGGCTACACCTTC. The full variable domain, in which reference TRBV5-5 and TRBJ1-2 provide the parts outside the CDR3, is DAGVTQSPTHLIKTRGQQVTLRCSPISGHKSVSWYQQVLGQGPQFIFQYYEKEERGRGNFPDRFSARQFPNYSSELNVNALLLGDSALYLCASSPGQAYGYTFGSGTRLTVV.

This clone was observed a single time. The J gene is TRBJ1-1, the V gene TRBV5-1, with D maybe TRBD1 (6 bases). Trimming pared 6 bases from V and 2 bases from J, leaving 8 bases between. Per germline, CDR1 SGHRS and CDR2 YFSETQ. The CDR3 runs 12 residues. CDR3 loop: CASKQGNTEAFF. CDR3 coding DNA: TGCGCCAGCAAACAGGGAAACACTGAAGCTTTCTTT.

The chain has TRBV5-1 and TRBJ2-5; 8 positions agree with TRBD2. Germline V gene data show CDR1 as SGHRS and CDR2 as YFSETQ. J lost 1 base, V lost 7 bases, and 9 bases had no gene match. This CDR3 region has 15 residues. The CDR3 loop reads CASVRGTRGQETQYF. In nucleotides, the CDR3 is TGCGCCAGCGTCAGAGGGACTAGGGGCCAAGAGACCCAGTACTTC.

The DNA of the CDR3 is TGTGCCAGCAGCCCCAGAGGCGGCGGCTACAATGAGCAGTTCTTC. It is translated as CASSPRGGGYNEQFF. J is TRBJ2-1 and V is TRBV7-9; no firm D call. The CDR3 length is 15 residues. With 5 bases removed from V and 3 bases from J, the gap between germline ends came to 14 bases. Per germline, CDR1 SEHNR and CDR2 FQNEAQ (reference sequence).

The gene calls are TRBV9 and TRBJ2-3; TRBD1 matches at 10 bases. This CDR3 has 14 residues. V trimming: 6 bases; J trimming: 3 bases; junction bases outside the gene matches: 4. Germline V gives CDR1 SGDLS, CDR2 YYNGEE. The DNA for the CDR3 is TGTGCCAGCAATAGGGACAGGGGTACAGATACGCAGTATTTT. It is translated as CASNRDRGTDTQYF.

On this clone: Relative to the germline gene, one junction end is altered; a read error may explain this. The chain couples TRBV12-5 to TRBJ1-3; D not resolved. The germline V gene encodes CDR1 LGHNT and CDR2 FRNRAP. The CDR3 has 13 amino acids. The CDR3 here is CASGLYTENTLRF. As DNA, the CDR3 is TGTGCTAGTGGTTTGTACACGGAGAATACCTTGCGTTTT. The variable domain in full, completed from reference TRBV12-5 and TRBJ1-3, reads DARVTQTPRHKVTEMGQEVTMRCQPILGHNTVFWYRQTMMQGLELLAYFRNRAPLDDSGMPKDRFSAEMPDATLATLKIQPSEPRDSAVYFCASGLYTENTLRFGEGSWLTVV.

The chain couples TRBV19 to TRBJ1-5; D not certain. Germline CDR1 LNHDA, CDR2 SQIVND (reference sequence). The length of the CDR3 is 17 residues. Trimming cost V 5 bases and J 2 bases, with 19 bases left between them. DNA for the CDR3: TGTGCCAGTAGTCTACGTCGCGACACCCTCCGCAATCAGCCCCAGCATTTT. Translation: CASSLRRDTLRNQPQHF.

Note on this clone: This sample includes further DNA sequences coding for the same CDR3. The chain couples TRBV5-1 to TRBJ2-1, with D perhaps matching TRBD2 (6 bases). The CDR3 is made up of 16 amino acids. The germline CDR1 and CDR2 sequences are SGHRS and YFSETQ. V shed 0 bases and J shed 0 bases, with 10 bases lying between them. The DNA of the CDR3 is TGCGCCAGCAGCTTGGCGGGGGTAAGCTCCTACAATGAGCAGTTCTTC. Translating gives CASSLAGVSSYNEQFF.

The V and J genes are TRBV19 and TRBJ1-4; D ambiguous. The CDR3 totals 15 residues. The V end was cut by 4 bases, the J end by 6 bases, with 15 bases between. The germline gives CDR1 LNHDA, CDR2 SQIVND (reference sequence). The CDR3 DNA follows: TGTGCCAGTAGTAAAACACGGCGGGAGTATGAAAAACTGTTTTTT. Translated, it gives CASSKTRREYEKLFF.

Regarding this clone: At one end the junction does not follow the germline gene, possibly because of a read error. J is TRBJ1-2 and V is TRBV7-2; perhaps TRBD1 as D (6 bases). CDR1 and CDR2 from the germline V gene are SGHTA and FQGNSA. This CDR3 has 15 amino acids. CDR3 loop: CASSQDENRVGGYTF. The CDR3 nucleotides read TGCGCCAGCAGCCAAGATGAAAACAGGGTGGGCGGCTACACCTTC.

The CDR3 DNA is TGTGCCAGCAGGCAGTACAGGGGGCAAGGGGATGGCTACACCTTC. It is translated as CASRQYRGQGDGYTF. This sequence joins TRBV5-6 and TRBJ1-2, with TRBD1 identical over 9 bases. The CDR3 covers 15 residues. Germline V gives CDR1 SGHDT, CDR2 YYEEEE. With 5 bases clipped from V and 6 bases from J, the junction kept 11 bases outside the gene matches.

Concerning this clone: This sample includes further DNA sequences coding for the same CDR3. The chain has TRBV7-9 and TRBJ2-7; D may be TRBD1 (6 bases). Trimming removed 1 base at V and 6 bases at J, with 7 bases between. Germline V gene sequence: CDR1 SEHNR, CDR2 FQNEAQ (reference sequence). The CDR3 covers 12 residues. In nucleotides, the CDR3 is TGTGCCAGCAGCTTAGGAGGGGGCGAGCAGTACTTC. It yields the protein CASSLGGGEQYF.

The V and J genes are TRBV2 and TRBJ1-2, with TRBD1 matching 8 bases. The V and J ends lost 7 bases and 4 bases, in that order; junction bases with no gene match: 8. This CDR3 has 14 amino acids. Germline loops: CDR1 SNHLY, CDR2 FYNNEI. The CDR3 spells CASTQDREAYGYTF. The CDR3 DNA sequence: TGTGCCAGCACCCAGGACAGGGAAGCCTATGGCTACACCTTC.

The rearrangement uses TRBV11-2 and TRBJ2-5, with 7 bases fitting TRBD2. This CDR3 has 14 amino acids. Unmatched junction bases numbered 4, after V lost 3 bases and J lost 3 bases. Germline CDR1 and CDR2: SGHAT and FQNNGV. The CDR3 coding sequence is TGTGCCAGCAGCTTCGGACTAGACAAAGAGACCCAGTACTTC. Its translation is CASSFGLDKETQYF.

The chain couples TRBV10-3 to TRBJ1-2, with TRBD1 identical over 8 bases. This CDR3 has 13 residues. Germline V gives CDR1 ENHRY, CDR2 SYGVKD. V gave up 7 bases and J gave up 2 bases; unmatched junction bases: 3. The CDR3 nucleotides are TGTGCCATCACGGACAGGGCAAACTATGGCTACACCTTC. It codes for CAITDRANYGYTF.

The chain links TRBV27 to TRBJ2-7; TRBD2 matches at 9 bases. From germline, CDR1 is MNHEY and CDR2 SMNVEV (reference sequence). Trimming removed 6 bases from V and 6 bases from J; junction bases left unmatched: 9. CDR3 length equals 14 residues. The CDR3 loop is CASSHLAGESEQYF. CDR3 nucleotide sequence: TGTGCCAGCAGCCACTTAGCGGGAGAAAGCGAGCAGTACTTC.

The V gene is TRBV5-8, the J gene TRBJ1-2; tentative D call: TRBD1 (5 bases). The CDR3 totals 12 residues. Germline assignment: CDR1 SGHTS and CDR2 YDEGEE. Trimming pared 4 bases from V and 6 bases from J, leaving 10 bases between. CDR3 region: CASSPGRDGYTF. The CDR3 region has the DNA TGTGCCAGCAGCCCAGGGCGGGATGGCTACACCTTC.

The chain couples TRBV18 to TRBJ1-1; 10 bases are a match to TRBD1. The germline V gene has CDR1 KGHSH and CDR2 LQKENI. J lost 1 base, V lost 2 bases, and 7 bases had no gene match. The CDR3 sequence is 17 residues long. In DNA form, the CDR3 reads TGTGCCAGCTCACCAAAAGGGACAGGGGTCGCGAACACTGAAGCTTTCTTT. Protein sequence: CASSPKGTGVANTEAFF.

The chain recombines TRBV10-3 with TRBJ2-5, with 9 bases identical to TRBD1. CDR1 is ENHRY and CDR2 is SYGVKD in the germline V gene. Losses at the gene ends were 4 bases for V and 0 bases for J; bases not matched to a gene: 9. This CDR3 spans 17 amino acids. CDR3 DNA sequence: TGTGCCATCAGTGGCGGGACAGGGCTTGTATACCAAGAGACCCAGTACTTC. Its translation: CAISGGTGLVYQETQYF.

The chain has TRBV4-1 and TRBJ1-4; 7 bases are a match to TRBD1. This CDR3 spans 14 amino acids. Germline V gene data show CDR1 as MGHRA and CDR2 as YSYEKL. V trimming: 3 bases; J trimming: 8 bases; junction bases outside the gene matches: 6. CDR3 loop: CASSQRDRGEKLFF. The CDR3 DNA reads TGCGCCAGCAGCCAGAGGGACAGAGGCGAAAAACTGTTTTTT.

The V gene is TRBV10-2, the J gene TRBJ1-5, with D unresolved. V was trimmed by 6 bases and J by 3 bases, leaving 9 bases between them. Germline loops: CDR1 WSHSY, CDR2 SAAADI. This CDR3 has 13 amino acids. The chain's CDR3 is CASRGQTNQPQHF. The CDR3 region has the DNA TGCGCCAGCAGAGGGCAGACCAATCAGCCCCAGCATTTT.

The J gene is TRBJ2-2, the V gene TRBV5-1, with TRBD2 as a possible D gene (5 bases). Trimming shortened V by 4 bases and J by 6 bases, and 22 bases separated the two germline ends. Germline V gene lookup returns CDR1 SGHRS and CDR2 YFSETQ. There are 17 residues in the CDR3. The CDR3 DNA is TGCGCCAGCAGCCTTCTAGGGAGCTCGGTGTGGGCCGGGGAGCTGTTTTTT. Translated: CASSLLGSSVWAGELFF.

The genes are TRBV7-9 and TRBJ2-4; D perhaps matches TRBD2 (5 bases). Trimming took off 5 bases at V and 7 bases at J, with 15 bases between the two ends. This CDR3 is 14 amino acids long. Germline CDR1 reads SEHNR; CDR2 reads FQNEAQ (reference sequence). Here the CDR3 DNA reads TGTGCCAGCAGCGACTCGGGATCCTTGAACATTCAGTACTTC. This encodes CASSDSGSLNIQYF.

The chain couples TRBV18 to TRBJ2-7; TRBD1 matches at 8 bases. Germline V CDR1 and CDR2: KGHSH, LQKENI. With V trimmed by 6 bases and J by 3 bases, 10 bases remained unmatched. CDR3 length equals 15 residues. The CDR3 sequence is CASSLDRGEGYEQYF. Written as DNA, the CDR3 is TGTGCCAGCTCTCTCGACAGGGGAGAAGGCTACGAGCAGTACTTC.

V is TRBV6-5 and J is TRBJ1-1, with a weak D call TRBD1 (6 bases). Germline V gene lookup returns CDR1 MNHEY and CDR2 SVGAGI. The CDR3 extends over 16 amino acids. Trimming removed 0 bases at V and 1 base at J, with 12 bases between. The CDR3 bases are TGTGCCAGCAGTTACTCCCGACGGGGGCCGAACACTGAAGCTTTCTTT. Amino acids: CASSYSRRGPNTEAFF.

The CDR3: CASSPAEPYNEQFF. In DNA form, the CDR3 reads TGTGCCAGTAGCCCCGCCGAACCCTACAATGAGCAGTTCTTC. The J gene is TRBJ2-1, the V gene TRBV19; D gene uncertain. There are 14 residues in the CDR3. Per germline, CDR1 LNHDA and CDR2 SQIVND (reference sequence). The V end lost 6 bases, the J end lost 2 bases, and 11 bases lay between the germline ends. The full variable domain, with the rest looked up from reference TRBV19 and TRBJ2-1, is DGGITQSPKYLFRKEGQNVTLSCEQNLNHDAMYWYRQDPGQGLRLIYYSQIVNDFQKGDIAEGYSVSREKKESFPLTVTSAQKNPTAFYLCASSPAEPYNEQFFGPGTRLTVL.

J is TRBJ2-1 and V is TRBV7-2; a possible D gene is TRBD1 (6 bases). Germline loops: CDR1 SGHTA, CDR2 FQGNSA. V lost 5 bases and J 8 bases, leaving 16 bases between the germline ends. The CDR3 is 14 residues long. CDR3 in amino acids: CASSTGQLADEQFF. CDR3 in DNA: TGTGCCAGCAGCACCGGACAGCTCGCGGATGAGCAGTTCTTC. Filled out from reference TRBV7-2 and TRBJ2-1, the complete variable domain reads GAGVSQSPSNKVTEKGKDVELRCDPISGHTALYWYRQSLGQGLEFLIYFQGNSAPDKSGLPSDRFSAERTGGSVSTLTIQRTQQEDSAVYLCASSTGQLADEQFFGPGTRLTVL.

This rearrangement joins TRBV9 to TRBJ2-4; possibly TRBD2 for D (5 bases). Per the germline V gene, CDR1 is SGDLS and CDR2 is YYNGEE. The CDR3 is 17 residues long. The V and J ends lost 4 bases and 0 bases respectively, with 17 bases between them. The CDR3 spells CASSSGVVGLAKNIQYF. The CDR3 DNA reads TGTGCCAGCAGCTCCGGGGTAGTCGGCCTAGCCAAAAACATTCAGTACTTC.

The V call is TRBV6-6, the J call TRBJ1-3, with D perhaps matching TRBD1 (6 bases). V was shortened by 7 bases and J by 4 bases, with 14 bases between the two germline ends. Looked up from germline, CDR1 is MNHNY and CDR2 is SVGAGI (reference sequence). The CDR3 is 14 residues long. CDR3 loop: CASTTQGVGNTIYF. In DNA form, the CDR3 reads TGTGCCAGCACGACACAGGGAGTGGGAAACACCATATATTTT.